In its sample, the clone carrying this T cell receptor beta chain was seen a few times. TCRdb reprocessed the 5' RACE reads with MiXCR, giving one entry per CDR3 protein. The sample lists some 900,000 distinct CDR3 sequences; 9% to 15% were seen once. The data were obtained in a study of identical twins. This same sample was also taken into another study, of yellow fever vaccine responses in identical twins.

Material for sequencing was PBMCs. The sequence came from a woman younger than 35 in good health.

The CDR3 here is CASSRGLRDEQFF. CDR3 nucleotide sequence: TGTGCCAGCAGCCGAGGACTACGCGATGAGCAGTTCTTC. This sequence joins TRBV4-2 and TRBJ2-1, with D maybe TRBD2 (6 bases). The germline V gene encodes CDR1 LGHNA and CDR2 YNFKEQ. The CDR3 is 13 amino acids. V gave up 4 bases and J gave up 8 bases, with 12 bases separating them.